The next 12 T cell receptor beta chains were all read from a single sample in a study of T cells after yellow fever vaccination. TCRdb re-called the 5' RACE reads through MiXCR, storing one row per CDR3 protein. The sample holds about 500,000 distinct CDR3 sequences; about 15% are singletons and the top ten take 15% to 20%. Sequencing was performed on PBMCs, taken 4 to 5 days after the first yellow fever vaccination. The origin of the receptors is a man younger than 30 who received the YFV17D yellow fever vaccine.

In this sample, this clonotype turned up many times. CDR3 sequence reads: CASSQGRDRRRGDTQYF. As DNA, the CDR3 is TGCGCCAGCAGCCAGGGTAGGGACCGTCGGAGGGGAGATACGCAGTATTTT. The chain combines TRBV4-3 with TRBJ2-3, with D possibly matching TRBD2 (6 bases). CDR1 LGHNA and CDR2 YSLEER come from the germline V gene. The CDR3 extends over 17 amino acids. Trimming cost V 3 bases and J 5 bases, with 21 bases left between them.

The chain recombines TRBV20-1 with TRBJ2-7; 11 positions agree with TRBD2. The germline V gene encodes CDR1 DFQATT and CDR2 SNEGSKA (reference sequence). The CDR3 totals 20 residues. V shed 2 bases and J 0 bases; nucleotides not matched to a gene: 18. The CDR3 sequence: CSARYDRPRLAGRNSYEQYF. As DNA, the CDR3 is TGCAGTGCTAGATACGATCGGCCGCGACTAGCGGGGAGAAACTCCTACGAGCAGTACTTC.

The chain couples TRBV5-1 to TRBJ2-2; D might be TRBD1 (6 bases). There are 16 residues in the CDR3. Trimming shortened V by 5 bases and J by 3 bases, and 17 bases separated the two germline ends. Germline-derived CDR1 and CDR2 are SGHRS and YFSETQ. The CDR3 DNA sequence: TGCGCCAGCAGACCAACAGGGTCCTCTGACACCGGGGAGCTGTTTTTT. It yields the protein CASRPTGSSDTGELFF.

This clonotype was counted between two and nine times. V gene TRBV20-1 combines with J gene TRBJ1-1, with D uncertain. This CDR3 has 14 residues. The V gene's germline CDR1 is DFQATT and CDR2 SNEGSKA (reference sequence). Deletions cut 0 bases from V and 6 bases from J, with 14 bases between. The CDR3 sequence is CSARDRLGSSEAFF. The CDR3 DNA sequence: TGCAGTGCTAGAGACAGGCTCGGGTCATCTGAAGCTTTCTTT.

The CDR3 nucleotides are TGTGCCAGCAGCTCATCAGGACTCCCACACATTCAGTACTTC. Amino acid sequence: CASSSSGLPHIQYF. The chain combines TRBV7-9 with TRBJ2-4; weak D call: TRBD2 (5 bases). V was shortened by 4 bases and J by 8 bases, with 15 bases between the two germline ends. The CDR3 is 14 residues long. CDR1 SEHNR and CDR2 FQNEAQ come from the germline V gene (reference sequence).

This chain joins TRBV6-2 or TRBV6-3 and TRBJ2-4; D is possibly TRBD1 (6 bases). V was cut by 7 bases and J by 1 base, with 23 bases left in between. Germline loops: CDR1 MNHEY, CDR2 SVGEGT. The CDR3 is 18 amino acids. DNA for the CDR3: TGTGCCAGCAATCCCCGGGACACCCCGTGGGGGGCCAAAAACATTCAGTACTTC. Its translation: CASNPRDTPWGAKNIQYF.

The CDR3 protein is CSVVLVYNEQFF. Written as DNA, the CDR3 is TGCAGCGTTGTACTGGTGTACAATGAGCAGTTCTTC. This chain connects TRBV29-1 to TRBJ2-1; D gene ambiguous. Trimming removed 4 bases at V and 4 bases at J, with 8 bases between. Germline V lookup: CDR1 SQVTM, CDR2 ANQGSEA. CDR3 size: 12 residues.

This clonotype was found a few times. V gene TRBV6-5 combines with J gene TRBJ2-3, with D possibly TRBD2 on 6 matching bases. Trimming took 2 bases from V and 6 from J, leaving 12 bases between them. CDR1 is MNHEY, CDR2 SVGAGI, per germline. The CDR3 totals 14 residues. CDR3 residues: CASSYLGGLDTQYF. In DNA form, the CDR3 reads TGTGCCAGCAGTTACCTGGGGGGACTGGATACGCAGTATTTT.

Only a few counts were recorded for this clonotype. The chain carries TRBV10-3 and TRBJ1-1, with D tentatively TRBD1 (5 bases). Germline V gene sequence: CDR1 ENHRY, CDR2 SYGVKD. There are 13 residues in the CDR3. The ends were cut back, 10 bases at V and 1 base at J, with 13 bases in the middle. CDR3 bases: TGTGCCACCTCAGGCGACAGGAACACTGAAGCTTTCTTT. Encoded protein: CATSGDRNTEAFF.

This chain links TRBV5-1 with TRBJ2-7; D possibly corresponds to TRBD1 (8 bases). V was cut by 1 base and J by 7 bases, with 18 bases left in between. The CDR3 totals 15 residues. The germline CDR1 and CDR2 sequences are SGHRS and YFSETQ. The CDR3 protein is CASSLTGGPGGEQYV. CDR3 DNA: TGCGCCAGCAGCTTGACAGGGGGGCCGGGAGGAGAGCAGTACGTC.

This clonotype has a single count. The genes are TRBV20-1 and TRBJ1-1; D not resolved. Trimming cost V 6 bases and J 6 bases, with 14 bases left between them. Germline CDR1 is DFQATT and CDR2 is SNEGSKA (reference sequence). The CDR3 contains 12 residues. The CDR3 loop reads CSAPAPPSEAFF. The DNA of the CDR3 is TGCAGTGCCCCGGCCCCCCCCTCTGAAGCTTTCTTT.

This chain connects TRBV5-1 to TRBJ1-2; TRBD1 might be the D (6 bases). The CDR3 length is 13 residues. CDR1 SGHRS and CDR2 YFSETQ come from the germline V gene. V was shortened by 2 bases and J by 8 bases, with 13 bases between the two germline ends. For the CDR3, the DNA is TGCGCCAGCAGCTTTGTCCAGGACAGAGGCTACACCTTC. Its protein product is CASSFVQDRGYTF.